Below, 14 T cell receptor beta chains from the same sample are listed, as sequenced in a study of human T cells and chemical hapten exposure (dated by TCRdb to about 2021). The library relied on RACE. Instrument used: NextSeq 500. TCRdb passed the public sequencing reads through fastp at Q25 and MiXCR, retaining productive beta sequences. Rows with one shared CDR3 protein collapse into an entry with the most common genes and DNA. Counted in this sample were about 41,000 distinct CDR3 sequences; over 3% of them appeared once. The ten top clones hold about 6.2% of the sample. The time point label here, explained by the study, means: patch test 2, 6 weeks after DPC sensitization. The treatment or condition label, read with the paper, signifies: therapeutic diphenylcyclopropenone sensitization with weekly scalp DPC. The sample was whole blood, taken in connection with sensitization to the hapten diphenylcyclopropenone (DPC). These receptors originate from a man in his forties with alopecia areata. Some clones in this sample may be carry-over from other donors' samples.

This clonotype was seen at least ten times. The chain couples TRBV7-6 to TRBJ2-5; D gene ambiguous. Trimming took off 1 base at V and 2 bases at J, with 8 bases between the two ends. Germline CDR1 reads SGHVS; CDR2 reads FNYEAQ. The CDR3 is 14 amino acids. CDR3 loop: CASSLVLGQETQYF. For the CDR3, the DNA is TGTGCCAGCAGCTTAGTTTTGGGGCAAGAGACCCAGTACTTC.

The sample holds many counts of this clonotype. This rearrangement joins TRBV9 to TRBJ2-1; no clear D. This CDR3 is 11 amino acids long. V was trimmed by 10 bases and J by 9 bases, leaving 14 bases between them. Germline V gene lookup returns CDR1 SGDLS and CDR2 YYNGEE. The CDR3 loop reads CASERTGEQFF. As DNA, the CDR3 is TGTGCCTCTGAGAGGACCGGTGAGCAGTTCTTC.

This clonotype was recorded at least ten times. The V and J genes are TRBV11-2 and TRBJ2-7, with D perhaps TRBD1 (5 bases). The CDR3 loop spans 16 amino acids. The germline V gene has CDR1 SGHAT and CDR2 FQNNGV. Trimming stripped 2 bases from V and 8 bases from J, with 22 bases between. The DNA of the CDR3 is TGTGCCAGCAGCTTATTGAACGGACACTATTCTCGGCAGCAGTACTTC. This sequence encodes CASSLLNGHYSRQQYF.

This clonotype has more than one count but fewer than ten. The rearrangement links TRBV5-1 to TRBJ2-1; 8 bases align to TRBD1. CDR3 length equals 12 residues. V shed 4 bases and J 10 bases; nucleotides not matched to a gene: 4. Germline loops: CDR1 SGHRS, CDR2 YFSETQ. The CDR3 sequence: CASSQDRAEQFF. CDR3 nucleotide sequence: TGCGCCAGCAGCCAGGACAGGGCGGAGCAGTTCTTC.

This clonotype was detected many times. V is TRBV7-9 and J is TRBJ1-5; TRBD1 might be the D (5 bases). CDR1 and CDR2 (germline): SEHNR, FQNEAQ (reference sequence). Trimming stripped 4 bases from V and 3 bases from J, with 10 bases between. This CDR3 comprises 14 residues. This CDR3 reads CASSYAGVNQPQHF. CDR3 sequence (DNA): TGTGCCAGCAGCTACGCGGGGGTCAATCAGCCCCAGCATTTT. Looking up the rest from reference TRBV7-9 and TRBJ1-5 gives the full variable domain: DTGVSQNPRHKITKRGQNVTFRCDPISEHNRLYWYRQTLGQGPEFLTYFQNEAQLEKSRLLSDRFSAERPKGSFSTLEIQRTEQGDSAMYLCASSYAGVNQPQHFGDGTRLSIL.

There are many counts of this clonotype. The rearrangement uses TRBV5-4 and TRBJ2-3; D call uncertain. Germline V gives CDR1 SGHNT, CDR2 YYREEE (reference sequence). This CDR3 has 14 residues. V was pared by 0 bases and J by 4 bases, with 9 bases between. The CDR3 loop is CASSLALSSDTQYF. The CDR3 DNA is TGTGCCAGCAGCTTGGCTTTATCCTCAGATACGCAGTATTTT.

This clonotype came up many times. This sequence joins TRBV20-1 and TRBJ1-4; a weak D match, TRBD1 (5 bases). CDR3 length: 12 amino acids. CDR1 DFQATT and CDR2 SNEGSKA come from the germline V gene (reference sequence). V lost 5 bases to trimming and J lost 7 bases, with 11 bases between them. CDR3 loop: CSAQGYGEKLFF. DNA for the CDR3: TGCAGTGCTCAGGGTTACGGTGAAAAACTGTTTTTT.

As concerns this clonotype: A single base separates this from a much larger clone, so it may be a read error. The chain links TRBV5-1 to TRBJ2-3; D remains unclear. Germline V CDR1 and CDR2: SGHRS, YFSETQ. This CDR3 contains 14 residues. In DNA, the CDR3 is TGCGCCAGCAGCTTGGCGGGCTACACAAATACGCAGTATTTT. Translating gives CASSLAGYTNTQYF.

This clonotype was seen only a few times. The chain joins TRBV5-6 to TRBJ2-3; possibly TRBD1 for D (5 bases). In germline, CDR1 is SGHDT, CDR2 YYEEEE. Deletions cut 0 bases from V and 6 bases from J, with 11 bases between. This CDR3 contains 14 residues. The chain's CDR3 is CASSLGQSLDTQYF. Here the CDR3 DNA reads TGTGCCAGCAGCTTGGGACAGTCCCTCGATACGCAGTATTTT.

This clonotype has a count of ten or more. The J gene is TRBJ2-7, the V gene TRBV28; no firm D call. CDR3 length equals 14 residues. CDR1 is MDHEN and CDR2 is SYDVKM in the germline V gene. V was clipped by 4 bases and J by 3 bases, with 13 bases between them. The CDR3 reads CASSSGGPVYEQYF. The DNA for the CDR3 is TGTGCCAGCAGTTCGGGTGGCCCGGTCTACGAGCAGTACTTC.

This clonotype was recorded at least ten times. The CDR3 coding sequence is TGTGCCAGCAGGCCGAACAGGGGGCATGAGACCCAGTACTTC. As protein: CASRPNRGHETQYF. The J gene is TRBJ2-5, the V gene TRBV12-3 or TRBV12-4; TRBD1 matches 9 bases. With 6 bases clipped from V and 5 bases from J, the junction kept 7 bases outside the gene matches. The CDR3 runs 14 residues.

About this clonotype itself: Its ends do not fully match the called genes, so a read error is possible. The CDR3 region has the DNA TGTGCCAGCAGTTTATCCCCTAGGACTAGCGGGAGTAGGAATGGGCAGTTCTTC. Translated, it gives CASSLSPRTSGSRNGQFF. This sequence joins TRBV28 and TRBJ2-1, with 13 bases matching TRBD2. The CDR3 totals 18 residues. Germline assignment: CDR1 MDHEN and CDR2 SYDVKM. The variable domain in full, completed from reference TRBV28 and TRBJ2-1, reads DVKVTQSSRYLVKRTGEKVFLECVQDMDHENMFWYRQDPGLGLRLIYFSYDVKMKEKGDIPEGYSVSREKKERFSLILESASTNQTSMYLCASSLSPRTSGSRNGQFFGPGTRLTVL.

This clonotype has more than one count but fewer than ten. The J gene is TRBJ1-6, the V gene TRBV7-2; maybe TRBD1 (5 bases). V lost 4 bases and J 1 base, leaving 14 bases between the germline ends. The CDR3 loop spans 17 amino acids. Per the germline V gene, CDR1 is SGHTA and CDR2 is FQGNSA. The CDR3 DNA reads as TGTGCCAGCAGCTCCCAGGGTAGGGCGTCCTATAATTCACCCCTCCACTTT. Translating it yields CASSSQGRASYNSPLHF.

This clonotype was detected ten times or more. The rearrangement uses TRBV6-2 or TRBV6-3 and TRBJ2-7; tentative D call: TRBD1 (5 bases). The CDR3 has 14 amino acids. The ends were cut back, 7 bases at V and 0 bases at J, with 13 bases in the middle. CDR1 is MNHEY, CDR2 SVGEGT, per germline. The CDR3 is CASTQTVLSYEQYF. CDR3 coding DNA: TGTGCCAGCACCCAGACAGTACTCTCCTACGAGCAGTACTTC.